This TCR beta chain was identified during a study of T cells after yellow fever vaccination. This CDR3 comprises 15 residues. Germline V gene lookup returns CDR1 LGHNA and CDR2 YSLEER. V lost 1 base to trimming and J lost 3 bases, with 12 bases between them. This clonotype has ten or more counts. TCRdb analysed the 5' RACE reads with MiXCR anew, one entry per CDR3 protein. The sample includes 70,000 or so distinct CDR3 sequences, about 6% seen only once; the top ten take roughly 2%. This specimen was CD4+ T cells sorted from PBMCs, taken roughly 15 days after the first yellow fever vaccination. The chain carries TRBV4-3 and TRBJ1-1; D not certain. The receptor comes from a man aged 18 to 30 who received the YFV17D yellow fever vaccine. CDR3 sequence (DNA): TGCGCCAGCAGCCAAGTAGCTGGGATGTACACTGAAGCTTTCTTT. Protein: CASSQVAGMYTEAFF.